The clone carrying this TCR beta chain was observed a single time. Its specificity is unknown. The data were obtained in a study of vaccination effects on CD4 cells after COVID-19. CDR1 and CDR2 (germline): SGHRS, YFSETQ. Trimming stripped 0 bases from V and 3 bases from J, with 6 bases between. The CDR3 loop spans 13 amino acids. Profiling relied on immunoSEQ multiplex PCR, and the TCRdb table lists in-frame clones only, not all of them. The repertoire holds 25,000 to 35,000 clones, with approximately 78% as singletons. With the ViraFEST assay, the study expanded antigen-specific CD4+ T cells using viral peptide pools, then sequenced them. Subsequent to a culture period of more than 8 days, CD4+ T cells were isolated. Documented for the person is a PCR-confirmed SARS-CoV-2 infection occurring between March and December 2020.

The chain couples TRBV5-1 to TRBJ2-5; D is uncertain. This sequence originates from a human donor who had a prior SARS-CoV-2 infection. The sample was CD4+ T cells from PBMCs cultured with a peptide pool, taken before COVID-19 vaccination. The CDR3 region has the DNA TGCGCCAGCAGCTTGGGGAATGAAGAGACCCAGTACTTC. It codes for CASSLGNEETQYF.